Described below is a single TCR beta chain sequence and its context. Its antigen is as yet unknown. These data come from a study of cytomegalovirus exposure and HLA in healthy donors. Study context: The 95 to 150 validation repertoires and the approximately 700 first-cohort repertoires shared a platform, a later analysis reported.

Sequencing was performed with immunoSEQ multiplex PCR; in TCRdb, only in-frame clones are kept and a portion is missing. The data contain 100,000 or so clones, approximately 95% of them seen just once; the ten biggest clones take up 0.89%. V was cut by 8 bases and J by 1 base, with 15 bases left in between. The CDR3 loop spans 14 amino acids. Germline loops: CDR1 SGHVS, CDR2 FQNEAQ. General study findings and limits: Rare TCR sequences dominated, though some public TCRs recurred in many donors. The study designated some 180 TCR beta chains cytomegalovirus-associated.

The chain couples TRBV7-8 to TRBJ2-7, with a weak D call TRBD2 (6 bases). This TCR was sampled from a woman aged 18-29 years in good health and CMV-seronegative. The source material was PBMCs. The CDR3 here is CASRPLGGSYEQYF. CDR3 in DNA: TGTGCCAGCCGCCCTTTGGGGGGATCCTACGAGCAGTACTTC. The full variable domain, in which reference TRBV7-8 and TRBJ2-7 provide the parts outside the CDR3, is GAGVSQSPRYKVAKRGQDVALRCDPISGHVSLFWYQQALGQGPEFLTYFQNEAQLDKSGLPSDRFFAERPEGSVSTLKIQRTQQEDSAVYLCASRPLGGSYEQYFGPGTRLTVT.